This T cell receptor (beta chain) was recorded in a study of blood T cell repertoires in COVID-19. Study-level information: Samples representing acute and convalescent COVID-19 were sourced from the United States, Italy and Spain. The analysed material was cDNA or gDNA that came from T cells, B-cell-depleted T cells, or PBMCs.

Study processing details: Cell counts per sample came from amplifying reference gene primers. This table comes from immunoSEQ multiplex PCR, and its TCRdb copy is limited to in-frame clones, with some not included. From that table come the V and J calls and clone size; the DNA was used to work out D and trimming. The sample lists more than 50,000 clones, roughly 90% occurring once. V was pared by 6 bases and J by 2 bases, with 11 bases between. The CDR3 loop spans 14 amino acids. Germline assignment: CDR1 LNHNV and CDR2 YYDKDF (reference sequence). This clone occurred a few times. Sequencing used peripheral blood. This clonotype originated in a human donor in a cohort sampled during active COVID-19. The gene calls are TRBV15 and TRBJ1-5; no clear D gene. CDR3 region: CATSSHFGNQPQHF. The CDR3 DNA follows: TGTGCCACCAGTAGCCATTTTGGCAATCAGCCCCAGCATTTT.